These 29 T cell receptor beta chains came from one sample sequenced in a study of OX40 agonist ivuxolimab in advanced cancers. Produced via immunoSEQ multiplex PCR; TCRdb's table is partial and in-frame only. The sample has roughly 80,000 clones, 89% seen once; the top ten hold around 0.4%. This specimen consisted of CD4+ or CD8+ T cells sorted from blood, obtained in a trial of the OX40 agonist ivuxolimab. The source is an adult with an advanced solid tumor such as melanoma, head and neck, liver or kidney cancer.

The chain couples TRBV5-1 to TRBJ2-1, with 12 bases that match TRBD2. Germline V gene sequence: CDR1 SGHRS, CDR2 YFSETQ. The trim removed 3 bases at V and 5 bases at J, leaving 9 bases unmatched. The CDR3 consists of 17 residues. The DNA of the CDR3 is TGCGCCAGCAGCTCCGATAAGACTAGCGGGGGTAACAATGAGCAGTTCTTC. Translation: CASSSDKTSGGNNEQFF.

CDR3 protein: CASFDRGFNNEQFF. The CDR3 DNA follows: TGTGCCAGCTTCGACAGGGGGTTCAACAATGAGCAGTTCTTC. The gene calls are TRBV2 and TRBJ2-1, with 9 bases identical to TRBD1. Germline loops: CDR1 SNHLY, CDR2 FYNNEI. Trimming took 8 bases from V and 5 from J; bases not matched to a gene: 7. The CDR3 is 14 residues long.

The V and J genes are TRBV7-2 and TRBJ2-2; 10 bases match TRBD2. CDR3 length: 17 amino acids. The J segment lost 4 bases and the V segment lost 7 bases, leaving 12 bases of the junction unmatched. The V gene's germline CDR1 is SGHTA and CDR2 FQGNSA. The CDR3 bases are TGTGCCAGCACCCTGGCGGGGACTAGCGAGCCCACCGGGGAGCTGTTTTTT. Translated: CASTLAGTSEPTGELFF. The full variable domain, completed using reference TRBV7-2 and TRBJ2-2, is GAGVSQSPSNKVTEKGKDVELRCDPISGHTALYWYRQSLGQGLEFLIYFQGNSAPDKSGLPSDRFSAERTGGSVSTLTIQRTQQEDSAVYLCASTLAGTSEPTGELFFGEGSRLTVL.

The rearrangement joins TRBV2 to TRBJ1-5, with no clear D. Trimming took off 7 bases at V and 0 bases at J, with 13 bases between the two ends. The CDR3 runs to 15 residues. The germline CDR1 and CDR2 sequences are SNHLY and FYNNEI. CDR3 in DNA: TGTGCCAGCAACAACGGACGGATTAGCAATCAGCCCCAGCATTTT. The encoded protein is CASNNGRISNQPQHF.

The rearrangement links TRBV27 to TRBJ1-6; D remains unclear. The CDR3 is made up of 13 amino acids. V gave up 3 bases and J gave up 5 bases, with 5 bases separating them. Germline loops: CDR1 MNHEY, CDR2 SMNVEV (reference sequence). CDR3 amino acids: CASSLSDNSPLHF. The CDR3 DNA reads TGTGCCAGCAGTTTGAGTGATAATTCACCCCTCCACTTT.

This chain joins TRBV7-9 and TRBJ1-4; D gene unclear. The CDR3 contains 14 residues. Germline CDR1 is SEHNR and CDR2 is FQNEAQ (reference sequence). The V gene lost 5 bases and the J gene lost 4 bases, with 11 bases spanning the gap. The CDR3 is CASSPDGDNEKLFF. The CDR3 coding sequence is TGTGCCAGCAGCCCCGACGGTGATAATGAAAAACTGTTTTTT.

The V call is TRBV27, the J call TRBJ2-3; unclear D gene. The CDR3 covers 13 residues. Germline CDR1 MNHEY, CDR2 SMNVEV (reference sequence). Between the trimmed V and J ends, which lost 8 bases and 1 base, there was a span of 10 bases. The CDR3 nucleotides read TGTGCCAGCCACCGGAGAGGCACAGATACGCAGTATTTT. This translates into CASHRRGTDTQYF.

The chain carries TRBV4-1 and TRBJ1-2; D gene ambiguous. Trimming left V 1 base short and J 8 bases short, with 14 bases between. CDR3 length equals 14 residues. Germline-derived CDR1 and CDR2 are MGHRA and YSYEKL. In DNA form, the CDR3 reads TGCGCCAGCAGCCAAGTGACGGGGATAGGAGGCTACACCTTC. Translating gives CASSQVTGIGGYTF.

This chain connects TRBV30 to TRBJ1-2, with 9 bases aligning to TRBD1. Trimming cost V 3 bases and J 7 bases; bases outside gene matches: 6. The CDR3 loop spans 13 amino acids. Germline lookup yields CDR1 GTSNPN and CDR2 SVGIG (reference sequence). The CDR3 nucleotides are TGTGCCTGGAGAGGACAGGGGTTGAGTGGCTACACCTTC. This encodes CAWRGQGLSGYTF.

The chain has TRBV9 and TRBJ2-3; TRBD2 is a possible D gene (6 bases). Germline values: CDR1 SGDLS, CDR2 YYNGEE. CDR3 size: 14 residues. Trimming took 3 bases from V and 3 from J, leaving 11 bases between them. The CDR3 DNA is TGTGCCAGCAGCGGGGGTGCGGGGACAGATACGCAGTATTTT. Its protein product is CASSGGAGTDTQYF.

The chain couples TRBV6-5 to TRBJ2-7, with 7 bases aligning to TRBD2. Germline V CDR1 and CDR2: MNHEY, SVGAGI. The CDR3 is 15 amino acids. V lost 8 bases and J lost 1; bases outside the gene matches: 11. DNA for the CDR3: TGTGCCAGCCGAACCCCCGGCGGGAGTTCCTACGAGCAGTACTTC. Translating gives CASRTPGGSSYEQYF.

The J gene is TRBJ2-1, the V gene TRBV5-4; a weak D match, TRBD2 (6 bases). Germline V gene sequence: CDR1 SGHNT, CDR2 YYREEE (reference sequence). There are 17 residues in the CDR3. Trimming pared 0 bases from V and 4 bases from J, leaving 17 bases between. The CDR3 nucleotides are TGTGCCAGCAGCTTGGTATTGGTAGCGGCCTCGTACAATGAGCAGTTCTTC. Amino acid sequence: CASSLVLVAASYNEQFF.

The chain combines TRBV30 with TRBJ2-2, with TRBD2 identical over 8 bases. The germline V gene encodes CDR1 GTSNPN and CDR2 SVGIG (reference sequence). The CDR3 runs to 19 residues. Germline trimming cut 2 bases from V and 1 base from J; bases unmatched to any gene: 15. CDR3 nucleotide sequence: TGTGCCTGGAGTACCCCGGGACTAGGGAGGGCACTGAACACCGGGGAGCTGTTTTTT. It encodes CAWSTPGLGRALNTGELFF.

This rearrangement joins TRBV18 to TRBJ2-4; D uncertain. Germline lookup yields CDR1 KGHSH and CDR2 LQKENI. There are 13 residues in the CDR3. The V and J ends lost 5 bases and 8 bases respectively, with 13 bases between them. The CDR3 sequence: CASSSMGSDIQYF. As DNA, the CDR3 is TGTGCCAGCTCATCGATGGGTTCGGACATTCAGTACTTC.

The chain uses TRBV5-1 and TRBJ2-3, with 7 bases fitting TRBD2. Trimming at V came to 2 bases and at J to 3 bases, leaving 6 bases not matched to a gene. This CDR3 region has 15 residues. Germline CDR1 is SGHRS and CDR2 is YFSETQ. The CDR3 reads CASSFPASGTDTQYF. CDR3 nucleotides: TGCGCCAGCAGCTTCCCGGCTAGCGGAACAGATACGCAGTATTTT.

In DNA form, the CDR3 reads TGTGCCAGCAGTTACGGCCCCAACAGGTTAGAGACCCAGTACTTC. Translated: CASSYGPNRLETQYF. V gene TRBV6-5 combines with J gene TRBJ2-5, with D possibly TRBD1 on 5 matching bases. The germline CDR1 and CDR2 sequences are MNHEY and SVGAGI. The CDR3 consists of 15 residues. Trimming cost V 2 bases and J 4 bases, with 14 bases left between them.

The chain carries TRBV6-5 and TRBJ1-2; tentatively, D is TRBD1 (6 bases). V lost 0 bases to trimming and J lost 2 bases, with 7 bases between them. The length of the CDR3 is 14 residues. Germline loops: CDR1 MNHEY, CDR2 SVGAGI. DNA for the CDR3: TGTGCCAGCAGTTACTCTCAGGGGAACTATGGCTACACCTTC. This sequence encodes CASSYSQGNYGYTF.

The sample holds one count of this clone. V gene TRBV27 combines with J gene TRBJ2-7, with 7 bases identical to TRBD1. With V trimmed by 5 bases and J by 0 bases, 4 bases remained unmatched. This CDR3 contains 14 residues. The germline CDR1 and CDR2 sequences are MNHEY and SMNVEV (reference sequence). CDR3 in DNA: TGTGCCAGCAGTCCCCGGGACAGCTCCTACGAGCAGTACTTC. Its translation: CASSPRDSSYEQYF.

V and J are TRBV6-5 and TRBJ2-2; weak D call: TRBD2 (7 bases). V lost 2 bases to trimming and J lost 4 bases, with 11 bases between them. The germline gives CDR1 MNHEY, CDR2 SVGAGI. This CDR3 has 15 residues. The CDR3 sequence: CASSYGGASTGELFF. The DNA of the CDR3 is TGTGCCAGCAGTTACGGGGGGGCGTCCACCGGGGAGCTGTTTTTT.

This chain joins TRBV4-3 and TRBJ1-3; the D is unclear. This CDR3 has 17 residues. With 0 bases removed from V and 2 bases from J, the gap between germline ends came to 14 bases. The V gene's germline CDR1 is LGHNA and CDR2 YSLEER. CDR3: CASSQDVGVSAGNTIYF. The CDR3 DNA reads as TGCGCCAGCAGCCAAGATGTCGGGGTTAGCGCTGGAAACACCATATATTTT.

The chain recombines TRBV7-9 with TRBJ1-1, with a weak D call TRBD1 (6 bases). Trimming took off 1 base at V and 7 bases at J, with 16 bases between the two ends. The CDR3 runs 15 residues. CDR1 and CDR2 from the germline V gene are SEHNR and FQNEAQ (reference sequence). In DNA form, the CDR3 reads TGTGCCAGCAGCTTAGGTAGGACAGCATCCTATGAAGCTTTCTTT. It encodes CASSLGRTASYEAFF.

This clone appeared once. DNA of the CDR3: TGTGCCAGTAATCGAGCGGGAGCGTCGGAGACCCAGTACTTC. Amino acids: CASNRAGASETQYF. This rearrangement joins TRBV19 to TRBJ2-5, with 8 bases lining up with TRBD2. V lost 7 bases and J lost 5; bases outside the gene matches: 9. Germline CDR1 LNHDA, CDR2 SQIVND (reference sequence). This CDR3 region has 14 residues.

The V gene is TRBV6-6, the J gene TRBJ1-1; D is perhaps TRBD1 (5 bases). The CDR3 totals 15 residues. Trimming shortened V by 7 bases and J by 5 bases, and 20 bases separated the two germline ends. Germline values: CDR1 MNHNY, CDR2 SVGAGI (reference sequence). The CDR3 sequence: CASTHGGSGKTEAFF. CDR3 nucleotide sequence: TGTGCCAGCACCCATGGGGGGTCCGGGAAAACTGAAGCTTTCTTT.

The J gene is TRBJ2-5, the V gene TRBV28; D is unresolved. Germline loops: CDR1 MDHEN, CDR2 SYDVKM. This CDR3 has 16 amino acids. Trimming removed 6 bases at V and 11 bases at J, with 28 bases between. The CDR3 nucleotides read TGTGCCAGCAGCCCTCGGAAGCCAGTCTCGGTTGAAACTCAGTACTTC. It is translated as CASSPRKPVSVETQYF. Complete variable domain (other parts from reference TRBV28 and TRBJ2-5): DVKVTQSSRYLVKRTGEKVFLECVQDMDHENMFWYRQDPGLGLRLIYFSYDVKMKEKGDIPEGYSVSREKKERFSLILESASTNQTSMYLCASSPRKPVSVETQYFGPGTRLLVL.

This clone was detected only a few times. The V and J genes are TRBV5-1 and TRBJ1-1, with D possibly being TRBD1 (6 bases). This CDR3 region has 14 residues. In germline, CDR1 is SGHRS, CDR2 YFSETQ. Trimming took off 0 bases at V and 5 bases at J, with 11 bases between the two ends. CDR3 sequence (DNA): TGCGCCAGCAGCTTGGAGACAGGTAGTACTGAAGCTTTCTTT. It is translated as CASSLETGSTEAFF.

The chain carries TRBV19 and TRBJ2-7; 8 nucleotides line up with TRBD1. The CDR3 loop spans 13 amino acids. Germline-derived CDR1 and CDR2 are LNHDA and SQIVND (reference sequence). The V gene end was trimmed by 5 bases and the J gene end by 9 bases; junction bases not matched to a gene: 9. DNA for the CDR3: TGTGCCAGTAGTCCTGGACAGGGACAAGGGCAGTACTTC. The encoded protein is CASSPGQGQGQYF.

In its sample, this clone was seen once. The rearrangement uses TRBV9 and TRBJ2-1; 7 bases line up with TRBD2. Trimming cost V 3 bases and J 7 bases; bases outside gene matches: 10. Germline CDR1 SGDLS, CDR2 YYNGEE. The CDR3 totals 15 residues. CDR3 nucleotide sequence: TGTGCCAGCAGCGCCGAGCGGGAATGGCGTAATGAGCAGTTCTTC. It yields the protein CASSAEREWRNEQFF.

This chain links TRBV7-6 with TRBJ2-5; no firm D call. Germline V gene data show CDR1 as SGHVS and CDR2 as FNYEAQ. This CDR3 spans 13 amino acids. V lost 0 bases and J 1 base, leaving 3 bases between the germline ends. The CDR3 bases are TGTGCCAGCAGCTTAGCCCCCCAAGAGACCCAGTACTTC. As protein: CASSLAPQETQYF.

This rearrangement joins TRBV27 to TRBJ2-1; TRBD2 matches at 10 bases. This CDR3 contains 16 residues. After removal of 2 bases from V and 9 bases from J, the junction contained 10 bases not matched to a gene. Germline loops: CDR1 MNHEY, CDR2 SMNVEV (reference sequence). CDR3 loop: CASSLPSGSVNSEQFF. CDR3 nucleotides: TGTGCCAGCAGTTTACCTAGCGGGAGCGTCAACAGTGAGCAGTTCTTC.